The entry that follows covers one TCR beta chain sequence. Starting 14 to 28 days after autologous transplant, ipilimumab 1 mg/kg was given. V lost 6 bases and J lost 2, with 5 bases in between. The CDR3 has 11 amino acids. Germline CDR1 reads MNHEY; CDR2 reads SVGAGI. This specimen comes from a study of ipilimumab plus nivolumab after autologous stem cell transplantation. The data were produced by immunoSEQ multiplex PCR, yet TCRdb's version contains in-frame clones alone and is incomplete. The sample gives about 83,000 clones, 75% to 85% of which show up once; roughly 2% is in the top ten. This clonotype was sampled from a male donor with diffuse large B-cell lymphoma. The sample in question was PBMCs, obtained in a trial of ipilimumab plus nivolumab as post-transplant consolidation. The J gene is TRBJ2-7, the V gene TRBV6-5, with D unresolved. CDR3 coding DNA: TGTGCCAGCAGGAATCCCTACGAGCAGTACTTC. It translates to CASRNPYEQYF.